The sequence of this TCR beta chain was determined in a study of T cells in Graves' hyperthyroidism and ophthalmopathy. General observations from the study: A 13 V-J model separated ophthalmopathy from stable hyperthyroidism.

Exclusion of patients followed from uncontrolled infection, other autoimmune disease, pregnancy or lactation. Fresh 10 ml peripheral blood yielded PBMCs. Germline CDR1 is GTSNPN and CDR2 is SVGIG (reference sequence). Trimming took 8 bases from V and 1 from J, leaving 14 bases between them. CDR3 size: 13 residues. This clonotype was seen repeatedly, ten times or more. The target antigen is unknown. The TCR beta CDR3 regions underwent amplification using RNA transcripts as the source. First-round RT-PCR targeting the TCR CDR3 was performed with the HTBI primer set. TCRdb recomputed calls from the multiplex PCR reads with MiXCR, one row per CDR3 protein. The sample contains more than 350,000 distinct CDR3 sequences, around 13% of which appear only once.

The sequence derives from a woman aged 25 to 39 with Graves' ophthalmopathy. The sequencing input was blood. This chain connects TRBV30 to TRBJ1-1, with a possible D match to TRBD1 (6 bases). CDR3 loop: CAAKPGQNTEAFF. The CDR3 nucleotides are TGTGCCGCAAAGCCGGGACAGAACACTGAAGCTTTCTTT.